The 22 T cell receptor beta chains in this list originate from one sample, sequenced in a study of T cell responses to AZD1222 COVID-19 vaccine. Data came from immunoSEQ multiplex PCR; TCRdb stores just in-frame clones and leaves some out. The sample has around 160,000 clones, about 93% seen once; the top ten hold less than 2%. Specimen: peripheral blood, collected on day 0 of AZD1222 vaccination. The source is an adult in good health.

V is TRBV7-8 and J is TRBJ1-6, with a tentative D call TRBD1 (6 bases). The CDR3 totals 14 residues. Germline V CDR1 and CDR2: SGHVS, FQNEAQ. V lost 5 bases to trimming and J lost 6 bases, with 11 bases between them. CDR3: CASSQGWVNSPLHF. The CDR3 DNA is TGTGCCAGCAGCCAGGGGTGGGTTAATTCACCCCTCCACTTT.

This chain uses TRBV5-1 with TRBJ2-6; D tentatively reads TRBD1 or TRBD2 (5 bases each). Looked up from germline, CDR1 is SGHRS and CDR2 is YFSETQ. The CDR3 extends over 17 amino acids. Trimming took off 5 bases at V and 0 bases at J, with 15 bases between the two ends. The CDR3 region is CASSQGRVSSGANVLTF. The CDR3 region has the DNA TGCGCCAGCAGTCAGGGACGGGTAAGCTCTGGGGCCAACGTCCTGACTTTC.

The chain couples TRBV10-1 to TRBJ2-7; 7 positions agree with TRBD1. Germline CDR1 WNHNN, CDR2 SYGVQD (reference sequence). The CDR3 spans 13 residues. The J segment lost 4 bases and the V segment lost 6 bases, leaving 6 bases of the junction unmatched. In nucleotides, the CDR3 is TGCGCCAGCAGCCTGAAACAGGGGTACGAGCAGTACTTC. Translation gives CASSLKQGYEQYF.

The chain joins TRBV12-3 or TRBV12-4 to TRBJ2-3; D remains ambiguous. This CDR3 comprises 13 residues. Trimming removed 2 bases at V and 3 bases at J, with 6 bases between. CDR3 protein: CASSLRPTDTQYF. CDR3 bases: TGTGCCAGCAGTTTAAGGCCGACAGATACGCAGTATTTT.

V gene TRBV27 combines with J gene TRBJ2-1; 11 bases align to TRBD2. Germline V CDR1 and CDR2: MNHEY, SMNVEV (reference sequence). After removal of 6 bases from V and 6 bases from J, the junction contained 7 bases not matched to a gene. The CDR3 runs to 15 residues. CDR3 protein: CASRLAGGITNEQFF. In DNA, the CDR3 is TGTGCCAGCAGGTTAGCGGGAGGGATAACCAATGAGCAGTTCTTC.

The chain is built from TRBV19 and TRBJ2-1; no clear D gene. The CDR3 spans 15 residues. Trimming cost V 3 bases and J 2 bases, with 11 bases left between them. Germline V gene lookup returns CDR1 LNHDA and CDR2 SQIVND (reference sequence). CDR3 sequence (DNA): TGTGCCAGTAGTATGGCCCTGAGCCCCTACAATGAGCAGTTCTTC. This sequence encodes CASSMALSPYNEQFF.

The rearrangement joins TRBV29-1 to TRBJ2-5; D gene ambiguous. Looked up from germline, CDR1 is SQVTM and CDR2 is ANQGSEA. The CDR3 runs to 13 residues. V lost 3 bases and J lost 0, with 8 bases in between. The CDR3 region is CSVEEQHQETQYF. In nucleotides, the CDR3 is TGCAGCGTTGAGGAGCAGCACCAAGAGACCCAGTACTTC. The variable domain in full, with the rest retrieved from reference TRBV29-1 and TRBJ2-5, is SAVISQKPSRDICQRGTSLTIQCQVDSQVTMMFWYRQQPGQSLTLIATANQGSEATYESGFVIDKFPISRPNLTFSTLTVSNMSPEDSSIYLCSVEEQHQETQYFGPGTRLLVL.

This clone was recorded only once. The genes are TRBV4-1 and TRBJ2-4; 7 nucleotides align to TRBD2. Germline CDR1 reads MGHRA; CDR2 reads YSYEKL. This CDR3 is built from 18 residues. The J segment lost 2 bases and the V segment lost 3 bases, leaving 13 bases of the junction unmatched. DNA for the CDR3: TGCGCCAGCAGCCAGGTGCGGAGTGAGGGAGGGCCCAAAAACATTCAGTACTTC. Amino acids: CASSQVRSEGGPKNIQYF.

The chain is built from TRBV7-9 and TRBJ1-1, with no clear D. The V gene lost 6 bases and the J gene lost 0 bases, with 8 bases spanning the gap. CDR1 is SEHNR, CDR2 FQNEAQ, per germline (reference sequence). CDR3 length equals 13 residues. The CDR3 loop reads CASSREMNTEAFF. In DNA, the CDR3 is TGTGCCAGCAGTCGAGAGATGAACACTGAAGCTTTCTTT.

The J gene is TRBJ2-5, the V gene TRBV7-7; TRBD1 aligns across 7 bases. The CDR3 spans 15 residues. The junction had 6 bases not matched to a gene; V was cut back by 1 base and J by 4 bases. Germline V CDR1 and CDR2: SSHAT, FNYEAQ (reference sequence). CDR3 loop: CASSLGQGKVETQYF. DNA for the CDR3: TGTGCCAGCAGCTTAGGACAGGGAAAGGTAGAGACCCAGTACTTC.

The chain joins TRBV10-3 to TRBJ2-1; D is unresolved. Trimming left V 0 bases short and J 6 bases short, with 6 bases between. The CDR3 runs 13 residues. Germline V gene data show CDR1 as ENHRY and CDR2 as SYGVKD. CDR3 sequence reads: CAISESLFNEQFF. The CDR3 DNA reads as TGTGCCATCAGTGAGTCACTATTCAATGAGCAGTTCTTC.

This clone has just one count. The J gene is TRBJ2-1, the V gene TRBV5-5; 14 bases line up with TRBD2. The CDR3 covers 16 residues. V gave up 3 bases and J gave up 8 bases; unmatched junction bases: 7. Germline loops: CDR1 SGHKS, CDR2 YYEKEE (reference sequence). The CDR3 loop is CASSSPGTSGSYEQFF. The CDR3 bases are TGTGCCAGCAGCTCACCCGGGACTAGCGGGAGCTATGAGCAGTTCTTC.

The chain carries TRBV29-1 and TRBJ1-4; 7 nucleotides align to TRBD1. CDR1 is SQVTM, CDR2 ANQGSEA, per germline. Trimming took 4 bases from V and 3 from J; bases not matched to a gene: 11. This CDR3 spans 16 amino acids. The CDR3 region is CSVGVRPGQPNEKLFF. Written as DNA, the CDR3 is TGCAGCGTTGGAGTACGTCCGGGACAGCCTAATGAAAAACTGTTTTTT.

This rearrangement joins TRBV5-4 to TRBJ2-3; TRBD2 matches at 7 bases. Germline lookup yields CDR1 SGHNT and CDR2 YYREEE (reference sequence). The CDR3 has 18 residues. V shed 3 bases, J shed 0 bases, and the junction held 13 bases outside the gene matches. CDR3 DNA sequence: TGTGCCAGCAGCTGGGGTAGTAGGAGCGGGACTAGCACAGATACGCAGTATTTT. Its protein is CASSWGSRSGTSTDTQYF. The variable domain in full, completed from reference TRBV5-4 and TRBJ2-3, reads ETGVTQSPTHLIKTRGQQVTLRCSSQSGHNTVSWYQQALGQGPQFIFQYYREEENGRGNFPPRFSGLQFPNYSSELNVNALELDDSALYLCASSWGSRSGTSTDTQYFGPGTRLTVL.

The chain employs TRBV29-1 and TRBJ1-2; 9 nucleotides align to TRBD1. Trimming at V came to 5 bases and at J to 5 bases, leaving 6 bases not matched to a gene. The CDR3 spans 13 residues. From germline, CDR1 is SQVTM and CDR2 ANQGSEA. The DNA for the CDR3 is TGCAGCGTTCCGGGACAGGGAGAATATGGCTACACCTTC. Its protein is CSVPGQGEYGYTF.

V gene TRBV6-5 combines with J gene TRBJ2-7; 12 bases are shared with TRBD2. With 5 bases clipped from V and 0 bases from J, the junction kept 2 bases outside the gene matches. The germline V gene encodes CDR1 MNHEY and CDR2 SVGAGI. This CDR3 is built from 15 residues. The CDR3 DNA is TGTGCCAGCAGTCTAGCGGGAGGGAGCTCCTACGAGCAGTACTTC. This translates into CASSLAGGSSYEQYF.

J is TRBJ1-2 and V is TRBV20-1; D not certain. The V gene's germline CDR1 is DFQATT and CDR2 SNEGSKA (reference sequence). CDR3 length: 11 amino acids. V was clipped by 3 bases and J by 7 bases, with 9 bases between them. CDR3 sequence: CSARVTSGYTF. The CDR3 DNA reads TGCAGTGCTAGGGTGACTTCTGGCTACACCTTC.

V usage is TRBV2 and J usage is TRBJ1-4; D possibly corresponds to TRBD1 (6 bases). The CDR3 runs to 15 residues. Looked up from germline, CDR1 is SNHLY and CDR2 is FYNNEI. V lost 7 bases and J 4 bases, leaving 16 bases between the germline ends. Here the CDR3 DNA reads TGTGCCAGCACCTACAGGGCGGCCGGTAATGAAAAACTGTTTTTT. Translated, it gives CASTYRAAGNEKLFF.

This clone showed up just once. The V and J genes are TRBV4-1 and TRBJ1-2, with TRBD1 as a possible D gene (6 bases). V lost 3 bases, J lost 0 bases, and 11 bases lay in between. This CDR3 spans 15 amino acids. The germline gives CDR1 MGHRA, CDR2 YSYEKL. DNA of the CDR3: TGCGCCAGCAGCCATCCGGACAGCGCTAACTATGGCTACACCTTC. Protein: CASSHPDSANYGYTF.

The V gene is TRBV6-1, the J gene TRBJ1-2; a weak D match, TRBD1 (6 bases). V shed 1 base and J shed 4 bases, with 10 bases lying between them. Germline CDR1 MNHNS, CDR2 SASEGT. This CDR3 is 14 amino acids long. The CDR3 loop is CASSEGRGSYGYTF. CDR3 DNA sequence: TGTGCCAGCAGTGAAGGCAGGGGCAGCTATGGCTACACCTTC.

J is TRBJ2-7 and V is TRBV27, with 8 bases fitting TRBD2. The CDR3 is 18 residues long. V gave up 4 bases and J gave up 5 bases; unmatched junction bases: 19. Looked up from germline, CDR1 is MNHEY and CDR2 is SMNVEV (reference sequence). The DNA of the CDR3 is TGTGCCAGCAGTTCCCTTAAAGCGGGGGTACAATTAACCAACGAGCAGTACTTC. The encoded protein is CASSSLKAGVQLTNEQYF.

The gene calls are TRBV19 and TRBJ1-2; D call uncertain. Germline-derived CDR1 and CDR2 are LNHDA and SQIVND (reference sequence). The CDR3 length is 13 residues. The germline V and J ends were trimmed by 4 bases and 5 bases, with 11 bases remaining between them. CDR3 loop: CASSNPGGYGYTF. The DNA for the CDR3 is TGTGCCAGTAGTAATCCGGGTGGGTATGGCTACACCTTC. Complete variable domain (other parts from reference TRBV19 and TRBJ1-2): DGGITQSPKYLFRKEGQNVTLSCEQNLNHDAMYWYRQDPGQGLRLIYYSQIVNDFQKGDIAEGYSVSREKKESFPLTVTSAQKNPTAFYLCASSNPGGYGYTFGSGTRLTVV.